A single sample gave rise to the 9 T cell receptor beta chains below, sequenced in a study of blood T cell repertoires in COVID-19. Using immunoSEQ multiplex PCR, the repertoire was profiled, and TCRdb retains in-frame clones only, with some absent. Of about 170,000 clones listed, under 85% were seen once; the top ten hold over 9.5%. The sequenced sample consisted of PBMCs or T cells enriched from blood (not recorded which). All receptors come from a man in his fifties or sixties who had recovered from COVID-19.

This sequence joins TRBV24-1 and TRBJ2-3; D is ambiguous. This CDR3 is built from 13 residues. CDR1 and CDR2 (germline): KGHDR, SFDVKD. V lost 2 bases and J lost 11, with 13 bases in between. The chain's CDR3 is CATSDSRSNGQYF. The CDR3 region has the DNA TGTGCCACCAGTGATTCACGGTCCAATGGGCAGTATTTT.

In regard to this clone: The identical CDR3 is also encoded by other nucleotide sequences in the sample. The CDR3 reads CAWSTRENQPQHF. The CDR3, as DNA: TGTGCCTGGAGTACCAGGGAAAATCAGCCCCAGCATTTT. The genes are TRBV30 and TRBJ1-5, with D perhaps TRBD1 (5 bases). Germline V gene data show CDR1 as GTSNPN and CDR2 as SVGIG (reference sequence). The V end was cut by 2 bases, the J end by 4 bases, with 9 bases between. There are 13 residues in the CDR3.

This chain connects TRBV18 to TRBJ1-2; 7 positions match TRBD1. Germline assignment: CDR1 KGHSH and CDR2 LQKENI. CDR3 length equals 12 residues. With 2 bases clipped from V and 8 bases from J, the junction kept 2 bases outside the gene matches. CDR3 sequence reads: CASSPDRVGYTF. In DNA form, the CDR3 reads TGTGCCAGCTCACCAGACAGGGTGGGCTACACCTTC.

This clone was seen once. The V and J genes are TRBV21-1 and TRBJ1-5. TRBV21-1 is described as a pseudogene. CDR3 length: 14 amino acids. CDR3 loop: CASSKDTGDQPQHF. The CDR3 DNA sequence: TGTGCCAGCAGCAAGGACACGGGAGATCAGCCCCAGCATTTT.

This chain connects TRBV11-2 to TRBJ2-1; D might be TRBD1 (5 bases). The CDR3 runs 13 residues. Looked up from germline, CDR1 is SGHAT and CDR2 is FQNNGV. Trimming left V 3 bases short and J 3 bases short, with 6 bases between. The CDR3 DNA follows: TGTGCCAGCAGCTTGGGGCGCTACAATGAGCAGTTCTTC. It translates to CASSLGRYNEQFF.

This chain uses TRBV28 with TRBJ2-5; 11 bases agree with TRBD1. CDR1 and CDR2 (germline): MDHEN, SYDVKM. This CDR3 contains 15 residues. The V gene end was trimmed by 4 bases and the J gene end by 2 bases; junction bases not matched to a gene: 3. DNA of the CDR3: TGTGCCAGCAGTTCCGGGACAGGGGGGCAAGAGACCCAGTACTTC. This translates into CASSSGTGGQETQYF. Using reference TRBV28 and TRBJ2-5 for the parts outside the CDR3, the full variable domain is DVKVTQSSRYLVKRTGEKVFLECVQDMDHENMFWYRQDPGLGLRLIYFSYDVKMKEKGDIPEGYSVSREKKERFSLILESASTNQTSMYLCASSSGTGGQETQYFGPGTRLLVL.

The chain uses TRBV5-1 and TRBJ2-1; 7 nucleotides line up with TRBD2. With V trimmed by 3 bases and J by 7 bases, 7 bases remained unmatched. Germline lookup yields CDR1 SGHRS and CDR2 YFSETQ. This CDR3 is built from 14 residues. The CDR3, as DNA: TGCGCCAGCAGCTCTCCGGGGGGTAAGAATGAGCAGTTCTTC. This encodes CASSSPGGKNEQFF.

This chain links TRBV18 with TRBJ1-4; 7 bases fit TRBD1. The CDR3 runs 18 residues. The germline V gene encodes CDR1 KGHSH and CDR2 LQKENI. Trimming took 3 bases from V and 0 from J; bases not matched to a gene: 10. The CDR3 protein is CASSPRTGKYSTNEKLFF. In DNA form, the CDR3 reads TGTGCCAGCTCACCGAGGACAGGCAAGTACTCAACTAATGAAAAACTGTTTTTT.

The V gene is TRBV5-5, the J gene TRBJ1-5, with 7 bases that match TRBD1. The trim removed 0 bases at V and 6 bases at J, leaving 9 bases unmatched. This CDR3 has 16 amino acids. Germline lookup yields CDR1 SGHKS and CDR2 YYEKEE (reference sequence). The DNA of the CDR3 is TGTGCCAGCAGCTTGGAGGGCGACAGGGTAGTTCAGCCCCAGCATTTT. Protein product: CASSLEGDRVVQPQHF.